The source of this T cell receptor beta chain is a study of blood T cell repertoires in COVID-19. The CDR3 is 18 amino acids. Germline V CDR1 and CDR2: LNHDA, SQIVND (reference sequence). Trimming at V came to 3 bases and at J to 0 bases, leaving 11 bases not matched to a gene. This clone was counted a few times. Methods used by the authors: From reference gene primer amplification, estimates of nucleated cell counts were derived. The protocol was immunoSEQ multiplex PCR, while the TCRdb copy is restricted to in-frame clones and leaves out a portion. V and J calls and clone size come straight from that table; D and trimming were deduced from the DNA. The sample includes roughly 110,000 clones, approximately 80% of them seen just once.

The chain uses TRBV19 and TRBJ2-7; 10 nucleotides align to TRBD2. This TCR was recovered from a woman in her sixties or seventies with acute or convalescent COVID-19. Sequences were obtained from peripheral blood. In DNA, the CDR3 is TGTGCCAGTAGTATCGCCCGGTTGGCTAGCGGGAGCTCCTACGAGCAGTACTTC. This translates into CASSIARLASGSSYEQYF.